This TCR beta chain was sequenced during a study of cytomegalovirus exposure and HLA in healthy donors. General study findings and limits: Sequencing artifact likely explains a cluster of highly shared sequence variants. Across donors, most TCRs were seen rarely, yet some public ones were widespread. TCR beta sequences numbering fewer than 20,000 were associated with HLA alleles at 0.05 false discovery rate in a later analysis.

As for this clone: What it binds is unknown.

PCR involved 60 Vbeta and 13 Jbeta primers. Some clones are missing from TCRdb's copy, which holds only in-frame ones; the method was immunoSEQ multiplex PCR. The table includes roughly 81,000 clones, around 74% detected once. The sequence was collected from a boy under 18 in good health and CMV-seronegative. The sample comprised PBMCs.

The CDR3 DNA sequence: TGTGCCAGCAGTGATCTTCCGGGACAGGCCAATGAGCAGTTCTTC. It translates to CASSDLPGQANEQFF. The rearrangement links TRBV6-4 to TRBJ2-1; TRBD1 aligns across 8 bases. Trimming took 3 bases from V and 6 from J; bases not matched to a gene: 7. CDR1 is MRHNA and CDR2 is SNTAGT in the germline V gene. CDR3 size: 15 residues.